The T cell receptor beta chain described here comes from a study of beta chain features in type 1 diabetes. The study's findings and limits: Shorter TCRB CDR3s, moderately but significantly so, were found in Type 1 diabetes patients in all four CD4+ subsets.

The whole isolated RNA underwent reverse transcription, so sequencing captured expressed TCRB transcripts. TCRdb keeps only in-frame clones here, not all; method: immunoSEQ multiplex PCR. The table has some 330,000 clones, around 13% seen once; the top ten hold 0.008% to 0.011%. The length of the CDR3 is 12 residues. The V gene's germline CDR1 is SGHTA and CDR2 FQGNSA. The V gene end was trimmed by 2 bases and the J gene end by 14 bases; junction bases not matched to a gene: 7. This clone occurred a few times. Its antigen is as yet unknown. The chain links TRBV7-2 to TRBJ2-3, with 7 bases identical to TRBD1. This clonotype originated in a woman between 18 and 29 years old with type 1 diabetes. Material: naive CD4+ T cells from blood. In DNA, the CDR3 is TGTGCCAGCAGCTTAATCTTTGACAGGGTGTATTTT. Its translation is CASSLIFDRVYF. Looking up the rest from reference TRBV7-2 and TRBJ2-3 gives the full variable domain: GAGVSQSPSNKVTEKGKDVELRCDPISGHTALYWYRQSLGQGLEFLIYFQGNSAPDKSGLPSDRFSAERTGGSVSTLTIQRTQQEDSAVYLCASSLIFDRVYFGPGTRLTVL.